This TCR beta chain emerged from a study of blood T cell repertoires in COVID-19. Participant age was about 18 to 89 years, and participants resided in 20 to 30 US areas. Membership in each cohort depended on participant-reported clinical history. In the original processing: Estimation of nucleated cell counts relied on the amplification of reference gene primers. TCRdb's table, derived via immunoSEQ multiplex PCR, lists solely in-frame clones and lacks some. That table is the source of V, J and clone size, and D and trimming were worked out from the DNA. In the table there are some 200,000 clones, about four fifths of which are singletons. Per germline, CDR1 SGDLS and CDR2 YYNGEE. The CDR3 totals 17 residues. V shed 1 base and J 5 bases; nucleotides not matched to a gene: 12.

The TCR sequence derives from a middle-aged man who had recovered from COVID-19. V usage is TRBV9 and J usage is TRBJ2-5, with 9 bases matching TRBD1. Sequencing was performed on PBMCs or T cells enriched from blood (not recorded which). The CDR3 region is CASSVTPTTGGTETQYF. For the CDR3, the DNA is TGTGCCAGCAGCGTAACTCCTACGACAGGGGGGACGGAGACCCAGTACTTC.